Below are 8 T cell receptor beta chains sequenced from a single sample in a study of cytomegalovirus exposure and HLA in healthy donors. Both 60 Vbeta primers and 13 Jbeta primers went into the PCR. Sequenced by immunoSEQ multiplex PCR; TCRdb stores in-frame clones only, minus some. The data show some 140,000 clones, roughly 85% seen once. Sequencing was done on a sample of PBMCs. The receptor source for this set is a man aged 40-49 years in good health and CMV-seropositive.

This clone was seen a few times. V gene TRBV7-3 combines with J gene TRBJ2-3, with TRBD2 matching over 13 bases. V lost 4 bases and J lost 1; bases outside the gene matches: 8. Germline V CDR1 and CDR2: SGHTA, FQGTGA. CDR3 length: 18 residues. CDR3 residues: CASSSTSGLAGGTDTQYF. CDR3 sequence (DNA): TGTGCCAGCAGCTCAACGAGTGGACTAGCGGGGGGCACAGATACGCAGTATTTT.

This clone occurred a few times. The chain carries TRBV30 and TRBJ2-7, with D possibly TRBD2 on 5 matching bases. CDR3 length: 12 residues. CDR1 and CDR2 (germline): GTSNPN, SVGIG (reference sequence). The V and J ends lost 3 bases and 0 bases respectively, with 6 bases between them. Here the CDR3 DNA reads TGTGCCTGGAGACGGGACTCCTACGAGCAGTACTTC. As protein: CAWRRDSYEQYF.

The chain combines TRBV1 with TRBJ1-1. TRBV1 is listed as a pseudogene. CDR3 size: 15 residues. The CDR3 DNA reads as TGCACCAGCAGCCAAGATGAGTGTCCGGGGTATGAAGCTTTCTTT. Protein: CTSSQDECPGYEAFF.

The V and J genes are TRBV2 and TRBJ1-1; weak D call: TRBD1 (5 bases). In germline, CDR1 is SNHLY, CDR2 FYNNEI. V shed 4 bases and J shed 4 bases, with 13 bases lying between them. The CDR3 covers 14 residues. CDR3 sequence (DNA): TGTGCCAGCAGTGTCGAAACAGGCGGCACTGAAGCTTTCTTT. Its translation is CASSVETGGTEAFF.

This chain joins TRBV5-1 and TRBJ2-5, with 7 bases that match TRBD1. The ends lost 0 bases at V and 3 bases at J; junction bases unmatched: 2. The CDR3 totals 14 residues. Germline assignment: CDR1 SGHRS and CDR2 YFSETQ. In DNA form, the CDR3 reads TGCGCCAGCAGCTTGGCCGGACAGGAAGAGACCCAGTACTTC. This sequence encodes CASSLAGQEETQYF.

The J gene is TRBJ2-3, the V gene TRBV21-1; the table's D call of TRBD1 was not tested on the DNA. TRBV21-1 is a pseudogene segment. This CDR3 has 16 amino acids. The CDR3 nucleotides are TGTGCCAGCAGCAAAGAAGGGGATACTAGCACAGATACGCAGTATTTT. Its protein product is CASSKEGDTSTDTQYF.

In its sample, this clone was seen once. The chain combines TRBV5-3 with TRBJ1-1; TRBD1 might be the D (5 bases). TRBV5-3 belongs to the ORF category, with a function that is uncertain. The germline V and J ends were trimmed by 8 bases and 6 bases, with 11 bases remaining between them. This CDR3 contains 11 residues. CDR3 DNA: TGTGCCAGTTCTAGGGGCGCTGAAGCTTTCTTT. The encoded protein is CASSRGAEAFF.

V is TRBV4-1 and J is TRBJ2-7, with TRBD2 matching 12 bases. The CDR3 totals 15 residues. V gave up 1 base and J gave up 2 bases; unmatched junction bases: 0. CDR1 and CDR2 (germline): MGHRA, YSYEKL. The CDR3 here is CASSQGLAGAYEQYF. CDR3 DNA sequence: TGCGCCAGCAGCCAAGGACTAGCGGGAGCCTACGAGCAGTACTTC.